The 3 T cell receptor beta chains below come from one sample, sequenced in a study of shared clonotypes between healthy human individuals. TCRdb's copy holds only in-frame clones and misses some; the assay was immunoSEQ multiplex PCR. The data contain 850,000 to 1,100,000 clones, around 77% of them singletons. The sequenced sample was memory CD4+ T cells from PBMCs. The subset denotes: CD45RA-negative fraction. The receptor source for this set is a man aged 18 to 35 in good health. Some clones in this sample may be carry-over from other donors' samples.

V is TRBV27 and J is TRBJ2-7; tentative D call: TRBD2 (7 bases). The CDR3 is 15 residues long. Germline V gene sequence: CDR1 MNHEY, CDR2 SMNVEV (reference sequence). V was trimmed by 5 bases and J by 3 bases, leaving 17 bases between them. CDR3 DNA: TGTGCCAGCAGTAAGGAGCAGGGGACTAACTACGAGCAGTACTTC. Its protein is CASSKEQGTNYEQYF.

This chain connects TRBV7-4 to TRBJ2-3; no definite D call. The CDR3 is 15 amino acids. The V end lost 1 base, the J end lost 0 bases, and 8 bases lay between the germline ends. The V gene's germline CDR1 is SGHVT and CDR2 SQSDAQ. CDR3 bases: TGTGCCAGCAGCTTAGAACATTCTAGCACAGATACGCAGTATTTT. It codes for CASSLEHSSTDTQYF.

The chain has TRBV28 and TRBJ1-5, with 10 bases fitting TRBD1. The CDR3 has 15 residues. Germline CDR1 reads MDHEN; CDR2 reads SYDVKM. The V gene end was trimmed by 4 bases and the J gene end by 4 bases; junction bases not matched to a gene: 4. The CDR3 sequence: CASSWGQGRNQPQHF. In DNA form, the CDR3 reads TGTGCCAGCAGTTGGGGACAGGGGAGGAATCAGCCCCAGCATTTT.